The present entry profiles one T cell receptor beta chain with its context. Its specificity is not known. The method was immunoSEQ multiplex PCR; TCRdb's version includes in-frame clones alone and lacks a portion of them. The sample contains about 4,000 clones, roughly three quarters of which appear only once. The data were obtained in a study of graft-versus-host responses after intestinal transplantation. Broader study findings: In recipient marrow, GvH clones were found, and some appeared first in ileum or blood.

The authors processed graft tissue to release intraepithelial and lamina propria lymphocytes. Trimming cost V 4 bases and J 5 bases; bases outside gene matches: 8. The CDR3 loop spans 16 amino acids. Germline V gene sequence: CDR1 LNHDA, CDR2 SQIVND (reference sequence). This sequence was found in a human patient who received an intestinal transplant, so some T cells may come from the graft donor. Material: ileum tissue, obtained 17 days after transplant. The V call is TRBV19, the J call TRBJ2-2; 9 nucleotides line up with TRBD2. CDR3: CASSSGGARGTGELFF. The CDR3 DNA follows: TGTGCCAGTAGTAGCGGGGGGGCGCGTGGGACCGGGGAGCTGTTTTTT.